This TCR beta chain was documented in a study of chemoradiotherapy in HPV16-positive cancers. TCRdb keeps only in-frame clones here, not all; method: immunoSEQ multiplex PCR. The sample shows fewer than 10,000 clones, around nine tenths of them seen only once. J was trimmed by 6 bases and V by 8 bases; bases with no gene match: 1. The CDR3 contains 13 residues. Germline CDR1 is WSHSY and CDR2 is SAAADI. Repeated repertoire sampling spanned the course of chemoradiotherapy. Notes on the study in general: For HPV16-positive patients, expanding HPV-responsive T cells associated with longer recurrence-free survival. Candidate HPV-specific clones and E7-related TCR motifs grew in tumor during treatment.

Regarding this clone: Its antigen is as yet unknown.

This receptor was obtained from a human donor with HPV-associated anogenital cancer. This chain connects TRBV10-2 to TRBJ2-1; 13 positions match TRBD2. This specimen was blood, taken from a patient who underwent chemoradiotherapy. The CDR3 DNA follows: TGCGCCAGCGGACTAGCGGGGGTCAATGAGCAGTTCTTC. Protein: CASGLAGVNEQFF.